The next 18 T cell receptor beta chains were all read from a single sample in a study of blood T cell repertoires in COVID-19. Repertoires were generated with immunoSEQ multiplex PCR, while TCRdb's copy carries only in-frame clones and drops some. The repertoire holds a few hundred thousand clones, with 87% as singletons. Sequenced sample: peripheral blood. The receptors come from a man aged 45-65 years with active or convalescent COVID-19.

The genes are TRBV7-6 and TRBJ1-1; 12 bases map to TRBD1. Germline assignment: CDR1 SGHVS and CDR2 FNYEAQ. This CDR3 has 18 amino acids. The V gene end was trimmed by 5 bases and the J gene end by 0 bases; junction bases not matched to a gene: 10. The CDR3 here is CASSKRDRGRFVNTEAFF. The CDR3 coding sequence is TGTGCCAGCAGCAAGCGGGACAGGGGGCGATTTGTGAACACTGAAGCTTTCTTT.

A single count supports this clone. For the CDR3, the DNA is TGTGCCAGCAGCTTGACAGGTGCCAGATCGGGGCAGTACTTC. Protein sequence: CASSLTGARSGQYF. The V and J genes are TRBV11-2 and TRBJ2-7, with TRBD1 as a possible D gene (6 bases). This CDR3 region has 14 residues. Germline-derived CDR1 and CDR2 are SGHAT and FQNNGV. V was cut by 3 bases and J by 9 bases, with 18 bases left in between.

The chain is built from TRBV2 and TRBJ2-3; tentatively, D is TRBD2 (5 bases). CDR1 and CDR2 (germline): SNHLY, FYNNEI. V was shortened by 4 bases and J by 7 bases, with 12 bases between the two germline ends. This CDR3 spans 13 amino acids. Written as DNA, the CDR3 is TGTGCCAGCAGTGTGGGCCAGCGGAATACGCAGTATTTT. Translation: CASSVGQRNTQYF.

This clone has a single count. The CDR3, as DNA: TGTGCCAGTAGTATCGGTGGGACAGGCTATGGCTACACCTTC. Amino acids: CASSIGGTGYGYTF. The V and J genes are TRBV19 and TRBJ1-2, with 8 nucleotides matching TRBD1. The germline CDR1 and CDR2 sequences are LNHDA and SQIVND (reference sequence). The length of the CDR3 is 14 residues. With 3 bases clipped from V and 4 bases from J, the junction kept 4 bases outside the gene matches.

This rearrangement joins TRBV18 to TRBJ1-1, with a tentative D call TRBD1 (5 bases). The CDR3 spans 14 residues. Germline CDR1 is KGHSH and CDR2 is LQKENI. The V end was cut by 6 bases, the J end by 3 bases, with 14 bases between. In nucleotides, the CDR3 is TGTGCCAGCTCCCCCGGGACTGGGTACACTGAAGCTTTCTTT. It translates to CASSPGTGYTEAFF.

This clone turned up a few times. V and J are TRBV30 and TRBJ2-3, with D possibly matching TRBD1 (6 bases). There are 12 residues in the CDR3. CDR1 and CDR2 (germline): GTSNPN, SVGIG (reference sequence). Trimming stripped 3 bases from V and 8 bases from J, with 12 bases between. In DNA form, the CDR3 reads TGTGCCTGGAGCGCGGACAGCCTTACGCAGTATTTT. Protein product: CAWSADSLTQYF. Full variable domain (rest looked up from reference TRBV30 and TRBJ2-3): SQTIHQWPATLVQPVGSPLSLECTVEGTSNPNLYWYRQAAGRGLQLLFYSVGIGQISSEVPQNLSASRPQDRQFILSSKKLLLSDSGFYLCAWSADSLTQYFGPGTRLTVL.

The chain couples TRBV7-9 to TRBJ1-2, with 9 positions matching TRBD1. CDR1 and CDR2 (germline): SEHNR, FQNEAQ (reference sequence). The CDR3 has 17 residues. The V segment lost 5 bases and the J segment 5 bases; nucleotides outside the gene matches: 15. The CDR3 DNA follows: TGTGCCAGCAGCACGGGGCACAGGGGGCAGTTGTTGTATGGCTACACCTTC. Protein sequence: CASSTGHRGQLLYGYTF.

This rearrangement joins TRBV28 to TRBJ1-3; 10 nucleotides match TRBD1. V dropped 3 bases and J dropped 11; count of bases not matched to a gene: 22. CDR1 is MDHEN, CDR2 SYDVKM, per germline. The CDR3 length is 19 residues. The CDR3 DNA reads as TGTGCCAGCAGTTTCCCCGGGACAGGGGTTAACCCGGGTCGAGTCGCCATATATTTT. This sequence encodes CASSFPGTGVNPGRVAIYF.

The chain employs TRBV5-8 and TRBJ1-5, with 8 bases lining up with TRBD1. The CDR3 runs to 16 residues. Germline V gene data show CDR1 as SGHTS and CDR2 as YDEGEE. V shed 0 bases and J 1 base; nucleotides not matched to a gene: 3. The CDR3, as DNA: TGTGCCAGCAGCTTGGTACAGGGGGTAAGCAATCAGCCCCAGCATTTT. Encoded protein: CASSLVQGVSNQPQHF.

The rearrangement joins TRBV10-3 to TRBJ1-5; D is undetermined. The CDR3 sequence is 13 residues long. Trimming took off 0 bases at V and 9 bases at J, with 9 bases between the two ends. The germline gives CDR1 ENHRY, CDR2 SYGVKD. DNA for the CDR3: TGTGCCATCAGTGAGTCCCCGGAGGGGCCCCAGCATTTT. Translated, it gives CAISESPEGPQHF.

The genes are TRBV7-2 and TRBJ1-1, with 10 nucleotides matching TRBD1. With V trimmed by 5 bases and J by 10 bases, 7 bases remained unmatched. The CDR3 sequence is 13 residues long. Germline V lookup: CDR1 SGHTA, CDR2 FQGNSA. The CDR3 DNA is TGTGCCAGCAGCCCACGACAGGGGGCTGGAGCTTTCTTT. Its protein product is CASSPRQGAGAFF.

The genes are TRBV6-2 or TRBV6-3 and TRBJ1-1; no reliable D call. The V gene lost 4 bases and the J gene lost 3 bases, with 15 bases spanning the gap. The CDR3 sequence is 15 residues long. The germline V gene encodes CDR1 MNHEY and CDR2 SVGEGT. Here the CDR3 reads CASSWVSLRDTEAFF. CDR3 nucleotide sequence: TGTGCCAGCAGTTGGGTCTCTCTGAGGGACACTGAAGCTTTCTTT.

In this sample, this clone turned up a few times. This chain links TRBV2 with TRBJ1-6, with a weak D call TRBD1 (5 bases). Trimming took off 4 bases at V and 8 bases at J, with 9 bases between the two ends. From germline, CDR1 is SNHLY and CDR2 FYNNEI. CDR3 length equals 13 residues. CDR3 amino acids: CASSVQGDSPLHF. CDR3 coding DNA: TGTGCCAGCAGTGTTCAGGGCGATTCACCCCTCCACTTT.

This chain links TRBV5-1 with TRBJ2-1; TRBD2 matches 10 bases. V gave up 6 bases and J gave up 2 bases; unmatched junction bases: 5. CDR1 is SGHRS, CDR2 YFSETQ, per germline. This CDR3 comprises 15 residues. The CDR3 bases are TGCGCCAGCAACCTAGCGGGGGAACCCTACAATGAGCAGTTCTTC. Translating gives CASNLAGEPYNEQFF.

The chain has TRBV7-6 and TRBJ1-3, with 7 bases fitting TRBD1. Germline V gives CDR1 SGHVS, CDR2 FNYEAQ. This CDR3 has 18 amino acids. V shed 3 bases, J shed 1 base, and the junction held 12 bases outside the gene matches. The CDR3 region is CASSLHQQGPDSGNTIYF. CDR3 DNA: TGTGCCAGCAGCTTGCACCAACAGGGGCCCGATTCTGGAAACACCATATATTTT.

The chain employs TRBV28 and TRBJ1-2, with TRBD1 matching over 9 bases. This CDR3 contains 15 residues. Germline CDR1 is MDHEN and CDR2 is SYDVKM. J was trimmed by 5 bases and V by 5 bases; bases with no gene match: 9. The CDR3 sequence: CASSVNRGREYGYTF. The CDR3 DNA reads TGTGCCAGCAGTGTCAACAGGGGGCGTGAGTATGGCTACACCTTC.

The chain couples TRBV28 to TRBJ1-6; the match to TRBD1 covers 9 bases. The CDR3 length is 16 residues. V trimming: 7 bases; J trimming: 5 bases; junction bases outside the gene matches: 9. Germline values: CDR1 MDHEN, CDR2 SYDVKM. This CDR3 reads CASTTGQGINNSPLHF. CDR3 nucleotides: TGTGCCAGCACCACCGGACAGGGGATAAATAATTCACCCCTCCACTTT. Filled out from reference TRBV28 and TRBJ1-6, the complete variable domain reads DVKVTQSSRYLVKRTGEKVFLECVQDMDHENMFWYRQDPGLGLRLIYFSYDVKMKEKGDIPEGYSVSREKKERFSLILESASTNQTSMYLCASTTGQGINNSPLHFGNGTRLTVT.

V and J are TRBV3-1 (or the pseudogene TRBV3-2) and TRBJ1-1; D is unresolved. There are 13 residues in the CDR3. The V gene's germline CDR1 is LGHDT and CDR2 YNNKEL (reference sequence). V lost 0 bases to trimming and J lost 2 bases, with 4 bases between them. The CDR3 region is CASSQDPNTEAFF. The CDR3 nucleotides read TGTGCCAGCAGCCAAGATCCTAACACTGAAGCTTTCTTT.